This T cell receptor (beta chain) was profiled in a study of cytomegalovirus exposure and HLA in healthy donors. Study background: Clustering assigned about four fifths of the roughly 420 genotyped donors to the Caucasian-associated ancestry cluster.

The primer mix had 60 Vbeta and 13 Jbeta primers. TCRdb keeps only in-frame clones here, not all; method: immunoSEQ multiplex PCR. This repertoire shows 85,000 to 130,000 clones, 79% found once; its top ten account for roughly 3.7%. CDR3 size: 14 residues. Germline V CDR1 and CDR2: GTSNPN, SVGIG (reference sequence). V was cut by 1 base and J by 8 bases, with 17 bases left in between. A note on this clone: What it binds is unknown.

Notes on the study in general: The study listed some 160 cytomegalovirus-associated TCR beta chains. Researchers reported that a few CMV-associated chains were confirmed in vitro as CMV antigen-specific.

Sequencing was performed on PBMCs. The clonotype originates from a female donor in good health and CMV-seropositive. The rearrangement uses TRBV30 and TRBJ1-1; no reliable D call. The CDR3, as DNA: TGTGCCTGGAGTGCCCTCACTGGGCCCCTCGAAGCTTTCTTT. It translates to CAWSALTGPLEAFF.